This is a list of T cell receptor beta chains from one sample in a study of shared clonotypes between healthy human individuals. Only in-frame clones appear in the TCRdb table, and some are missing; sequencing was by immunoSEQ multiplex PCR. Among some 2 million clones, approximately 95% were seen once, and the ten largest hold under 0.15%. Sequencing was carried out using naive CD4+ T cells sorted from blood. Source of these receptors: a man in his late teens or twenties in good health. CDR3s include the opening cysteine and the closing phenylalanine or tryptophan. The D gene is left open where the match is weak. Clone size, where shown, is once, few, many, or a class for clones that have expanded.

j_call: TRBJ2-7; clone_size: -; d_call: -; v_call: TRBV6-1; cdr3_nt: TGTGCCAGCATGGGGCAGGGGTTTTCCTACGAGCAGTACTTC; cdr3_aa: CASMGQGFSYEQYF
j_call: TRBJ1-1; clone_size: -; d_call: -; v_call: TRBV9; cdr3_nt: TGTGCCAGCAGCCCCCAGGTGGGGGCCGGGGGAAACACTGAAGCTTTCTTT; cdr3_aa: CASSPQVGAGGNTEAFF
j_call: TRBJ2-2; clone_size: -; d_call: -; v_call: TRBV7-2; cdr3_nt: TGTGCCAGCAGCCCCGGCCCGAGCACCGGGGAGCTGTTTTTT; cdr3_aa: CASSPGPSTGELFF
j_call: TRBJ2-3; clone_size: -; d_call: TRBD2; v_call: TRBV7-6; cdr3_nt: TGTGCCAGCAGCTTAAGACTAGCGGGCACAGATACGCAGTATTTT; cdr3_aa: CASSLRLAGTDTQYF
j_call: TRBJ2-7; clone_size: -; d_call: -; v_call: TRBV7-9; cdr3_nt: TGTGCCAGCAGCTCAGGGACCTACGAGCAGTACTTC; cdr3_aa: CASSSGTYEQYF
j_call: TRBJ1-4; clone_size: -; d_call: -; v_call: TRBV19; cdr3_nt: TGTGCCAGTAGTATCTCGCAGCATGGAGAAAAACTGTTTTTT; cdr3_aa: CASSISQHGEKLFF
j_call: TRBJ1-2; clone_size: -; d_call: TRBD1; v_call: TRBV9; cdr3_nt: TGTGCCAGCAGCGTCGGGACAGGGGTTGGCTACACCTTC; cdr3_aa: CASSVGTGVGYTF
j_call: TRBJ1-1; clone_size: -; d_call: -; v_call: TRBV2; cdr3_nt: TGTGCCAGCAGGGCTGACCCCGGTGGCACTGAAGCTTTCTTT; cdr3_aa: CASRADPGGTEAFF
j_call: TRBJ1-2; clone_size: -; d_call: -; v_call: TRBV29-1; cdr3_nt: TGCAGCGTTGAGGGACTCTATGGCTACACCTTC; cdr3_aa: CSVEGLYGYTF
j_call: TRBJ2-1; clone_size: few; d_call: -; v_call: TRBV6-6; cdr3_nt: TGTGCCAGCAGTTACTCTTCCGGTCCGAGGAATGAGCAGTTCTTC; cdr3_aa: CASSYSSGPRNEQFF
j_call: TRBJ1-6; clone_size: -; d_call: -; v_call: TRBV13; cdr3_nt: TGTGCCAGCAGCTTAGTGGGGGATAATTCACCCCTCCACTTT; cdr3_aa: CASSLVGDNSPLHF
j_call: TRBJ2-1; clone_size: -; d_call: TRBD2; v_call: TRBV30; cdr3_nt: TGTGCCTGGAGGCGGGGGGGCTATGAGCAGTTCTTC; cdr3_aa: CAWRRGGYEQFF
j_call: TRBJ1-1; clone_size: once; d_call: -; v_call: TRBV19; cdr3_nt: TGTGCCAGTAGTTTAATCACAGGAGAGAACACTGAAGCTTTCTTT; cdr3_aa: CASSLITGENTEAFF
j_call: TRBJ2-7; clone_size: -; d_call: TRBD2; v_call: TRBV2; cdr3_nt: TGTGCCAGCAGTAGCGGGGGGTTCTACGAGCAGTACTTC; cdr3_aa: CASSSGGFYEQYF
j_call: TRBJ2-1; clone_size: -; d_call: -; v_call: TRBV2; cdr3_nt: TGTGCCAGTCTAGCGCAGGGCAGCGGCAATGAGCAGTTCTTC; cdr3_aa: CASLAQGSGNEQFF
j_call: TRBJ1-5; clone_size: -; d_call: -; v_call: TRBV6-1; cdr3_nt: TGTGCCAGCAGTGAAGCGCTAGGGCAGTCTAAGAGCAATCAGCCCCAGCATTTT; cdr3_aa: CASSEALGQSKSNQPQHF
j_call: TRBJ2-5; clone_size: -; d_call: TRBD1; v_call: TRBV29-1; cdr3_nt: TGCAGCGTTGCGAAAGGACAGGGGGTTCGGGAGACCCAGTACTTC; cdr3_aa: CSVAKGQGVRETQYF
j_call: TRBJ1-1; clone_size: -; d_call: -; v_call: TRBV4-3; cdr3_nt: TGCGCCAGCAGCCTAGATTTCTTATCGAACACTGAAGCTTTCTTT; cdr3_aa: CASSLDFLSNTEAFF
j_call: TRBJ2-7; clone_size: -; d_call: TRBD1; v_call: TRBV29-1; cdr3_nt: TGCAGCGTAGTCGGGACAGGGGGCTCCTACGAGCAGTACTTC; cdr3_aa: CSVVGTGGSYEQYF
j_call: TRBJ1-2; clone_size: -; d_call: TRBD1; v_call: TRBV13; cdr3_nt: TGTGCCAGCAGCCTACAGGGGATCAGTGGCTACACCTTC; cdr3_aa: CASSLQGISGYTF
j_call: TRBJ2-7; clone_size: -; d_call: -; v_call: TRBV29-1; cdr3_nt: TGCAGCGCTCGGGACTTTTTCTCCTACGAGCAGTACTTC; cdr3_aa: CSARDFFSYEQYF
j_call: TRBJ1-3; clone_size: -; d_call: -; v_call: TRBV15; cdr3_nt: TGTGCCACCAGCAGAGGACAGCCCTTCTCTGGAAACACCATATATTTT; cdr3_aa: CATSRGQPFSGNTIYF
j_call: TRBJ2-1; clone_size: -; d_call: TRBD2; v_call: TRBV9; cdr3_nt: TGTGCCAGCAGCGCCCTTGGACTAGCGGGGAGCTCCTACAATGAGCAGTTCTTC; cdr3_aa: CASSALGLAGSSYNEQFF
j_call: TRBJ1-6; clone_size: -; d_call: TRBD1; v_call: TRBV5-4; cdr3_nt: TGTGCCAGCAGCTCCTACAAACAGGGACAGGGGAAGGGATCACCCCTCCACTTT; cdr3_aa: CASSSYKQGQGKGSPLHF
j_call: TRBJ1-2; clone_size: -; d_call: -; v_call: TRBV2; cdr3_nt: TGTGCCAGCAGTGACAGGGGACGGGGTAGTTATGGCTACACCTTC; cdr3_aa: CASSDRGRGSYGYTF
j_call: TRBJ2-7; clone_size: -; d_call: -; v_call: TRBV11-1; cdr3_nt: TGTGCCAGCAGCTCCTTCACCAGCCTCCACGAGCAGTACTTC; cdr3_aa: CASSSFTSLHEQYF
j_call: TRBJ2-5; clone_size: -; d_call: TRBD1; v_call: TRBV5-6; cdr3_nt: TGTGCCAGCAGCGGGGGACAGGTGAAGGCTCAGACCCAGTACTTC; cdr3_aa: CASSGGQVKAQTQYF
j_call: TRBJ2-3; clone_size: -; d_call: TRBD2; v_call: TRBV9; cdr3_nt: TGTGCCAGCAGCACTAGCGCCAGCACAGATACGCAGTATTTT; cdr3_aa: CASSTSASTDTQYF
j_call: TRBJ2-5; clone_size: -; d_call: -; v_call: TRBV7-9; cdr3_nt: TGTGCCAGCAGCCTACCTGTCGGAGCTACGGAGACCCAGTACTTC; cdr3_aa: CASSLPVGATETQYF
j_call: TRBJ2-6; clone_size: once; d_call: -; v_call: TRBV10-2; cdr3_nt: TGCGCCAGCAGAGATTATTTAACCGGGGCCAACGTCCTGACTTTC; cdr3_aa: CASRDYLTGANVLTF
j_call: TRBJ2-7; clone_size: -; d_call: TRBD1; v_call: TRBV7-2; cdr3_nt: TGTGCCAGCAGCCGTGGGACAGGGCCCTACGAGCAGTACTTC; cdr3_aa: CASSRGTGPYEQYF
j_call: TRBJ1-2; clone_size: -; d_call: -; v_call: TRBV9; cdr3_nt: TGTGCCAGCAGCGTACATCAGGGTTGGTATGGCTACACCTTC; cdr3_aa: CASSVHQGWYGYTF
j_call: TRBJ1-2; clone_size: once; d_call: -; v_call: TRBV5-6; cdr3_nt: TGTGCCAGCAGTTCTCAGTCCTATGGCTACACCTTC; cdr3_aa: CASSSQSYGYTF
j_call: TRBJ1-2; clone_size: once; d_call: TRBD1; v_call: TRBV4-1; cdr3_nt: TGCGCCAGCAGCCAAGGGCCGACAGGGCGGAACTATGGCTACACCTTC; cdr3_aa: CASSQGPTGRNYGYTF
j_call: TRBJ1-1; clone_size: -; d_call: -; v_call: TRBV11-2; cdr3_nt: TGTGCCAGCAGCCCTCAGGAATTAATTGGGACCGTCGACACTGAAGCTTTCTTT; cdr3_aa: CASSPQELIGTVDTEAFF
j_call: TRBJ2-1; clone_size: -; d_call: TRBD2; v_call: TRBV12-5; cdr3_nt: TGTGCTAGTGGTTTGGTACCAAAGGACGGGACTAGCGGATACAATGAGCAGTTCTTC; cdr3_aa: CASGLVPKDGTSGYNEQFF
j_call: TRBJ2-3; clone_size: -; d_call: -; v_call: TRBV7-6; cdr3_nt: TGTGCCAGCAGCTTAGGTAACGGATACGTACCCACAGATACGCAGTATTTT; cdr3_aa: CASSLGNGYVPTDTQYF
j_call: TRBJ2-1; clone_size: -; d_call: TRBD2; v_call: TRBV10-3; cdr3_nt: TGTGCCATCAGCGGACTAGCGGGGAACAATGAGCAGTTCTTC; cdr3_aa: CAISGLAGNNEQFF
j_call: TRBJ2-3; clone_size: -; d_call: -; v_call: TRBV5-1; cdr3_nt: TGCGCCAGCAGGAGCCCGGGTAGCACAGATACGCAGTATTTT; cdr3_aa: CASRSPGSTDTQYF
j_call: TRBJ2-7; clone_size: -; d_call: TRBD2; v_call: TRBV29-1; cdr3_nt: TGCAGCGCCCGACAGTCTAGCGGGATCCACGAGCAGTACTTC; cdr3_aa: CSARQSSGIHEQYF
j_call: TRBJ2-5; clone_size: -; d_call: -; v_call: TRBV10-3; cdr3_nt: TGTGCCATCAGTGCGGGGGCTCAAGAGACCCAGTACTTC; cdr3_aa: CAISAGAQETQYF
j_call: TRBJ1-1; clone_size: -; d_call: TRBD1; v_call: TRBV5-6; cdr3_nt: TGTGCCAGCAGGGGGACAGGGCTGAACACTGAAGCTTTCTTT; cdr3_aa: CASRGTGLNTEAFF
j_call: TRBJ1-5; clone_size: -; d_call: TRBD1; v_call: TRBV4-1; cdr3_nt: TGCGCCAGCAGCAAGCCCGACAGGGGCAATCAGCCCCAGCATTTT; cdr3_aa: CASSKPDRGNQPQHF
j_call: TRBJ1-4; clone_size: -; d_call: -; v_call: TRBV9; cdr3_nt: TGTGCCAGCAGCGTAGGGTTCGGGGGATCGGAGGAAAAACTGTTTTTT; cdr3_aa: CASSVGFGGSEEKLFF
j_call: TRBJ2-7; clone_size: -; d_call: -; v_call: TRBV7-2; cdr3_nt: TGTGCCAGCAGCTCACAGGGTGTCACCTCAGAGCAGTACTTC; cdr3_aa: CASSSQGVTSEQYF